A selection of T cell receptor beta chains follows, all from one sample in a study of blood T cells in healthy people across ages. Via MiXCR, TCRdb re-called the 5' RACE reads, giving one row per CDR3 protein. In the table there are approximately 1.5 million distinct CDR3 sequences, approximately 43% of which are singletons. The sample comprised blood. The receptor source for this set is a young woman in good health. Each CDR3 is given without its conserved first and last residue. Size values are once, few and many counts, or a class for expanded clones, and some rows have none.

v_gene,abundance,CDR3aa
TRBV20-1,few,SARSYAFYGYT
TRBV24-1,NA,ATSAGPAPDTQY
TRBV3-1,NA,ASSHLLETRY
TRBV4-2,NA,ASSRRTSGYNEQY
TRBV4-3,few,ASSQVQGNEQF
TRBV7-9,few,ASTTGVGEKLF
TRBV29-1,NA,SGRTSGYNEQF
TRBV6-5,NA,ASSWGNSYNSPLH
TRBV20-1,NA,SARDRGGYQPQH
TRBV27,NA,ASRRANEAF
TRBV7-7,NA,ASSSDSPREQY
TRBV4-3,NA,ASSQVGQTNEKLF
TRBV12-3/TRBV12-4,NA,ASSWTSGRTPVNERY
TRBV20-1,NA,SARGPGRSSTNEKLF
TRBV7-3,NA,ASSLEPTRINEQF
TRBV18,NA,ASSPPAWSTSGADNEQF
TRBV6-5,NA,ASSTSGGWNTGELF
TRBV19,NA,ASISRGGFYTGELF
TRBV4-3,few,ASSQGLASSNEQF
TRBV29-1,NA,SASFTGNGQF
TRBV6-6,NA,ASSRVGRVETQY